This TCR beta chain was captured in a study of blood T cell repertoires in COVID-19. Study as a whole: Acute and convalescent COVID-19 specimens originated in the United States, Italy and Spain.

Libraries were prepared by immunoSEQ multiplex PCR; TCRdb keeps only in-frame clonotypes and omits some of them. The sample contains about 250,000 clones, around 83% of which appear only once. Germline trimming cut 5 bases from V and 11 bases from J; bases unmatched to any gene: 2. The germline V gene has CDR1 LNHDA and CDR2 SQIVND (reference sequence). This CDR3 has 11 residues. The chain has TRBV19 and TRBJ2-3; 9 positions agree with TRBD2. The clonotype was recovered from a man older than 75 with acute or convalescent COVID-19. Sequencing was performed on peripheral blood. The CDR3 bases are TGTGCCAGTAGTCAAGCGGGAGGGCAGTATTTT. Its translation: CASSQAGGQYF.